This TCR beta chain was identified in a study of CD8 T cells in ankylosing spondylitis. From the 5' RACE reads, TCRdb called clonotypes with MiXCR, one entry per CDR3 protein. Of 250,000 to 350,000 distinct CDR3 sequences in the sample, around 21% were seen once. CDR3 length: 14 residues. Trimming took off 1 base at V and 7 bases at J, with 11 bases between the two ends. In germline, CDR1 is SGHTA, CDR2 FQGNSA. Sequencing used blood, either unsorted or a sorted T cell fraction (not recorded which). The chain couples TRBV7-2 to TRBJ2-4; possibly TRBD2 for D (6 bases). The clonotype was recovered from a female donor with ankylosing spondylitis or in good health (not recorded which). CDR3: CASSLVSRENIQYF. The CDR3 coding sequence is TGTGCCAGCAGCTTAGTTTCCCGGGAGAACATTCAGTACTTC.